Listed here are 28 T cell receptor beta chains from one sample, sequenced in a study of control samples from healthy donors and cancer patients. Clones were sequenced by immunoSEQ multiplex PCR, and TCRdb holds only the in-frame ones, with some missing. This table has about 130,000 clones, about 93% appearing once. The specimen sequenced was PBMCs. These receptors were collected from a man aged 50-60 years with head and neck cancer.

The count of this clone is one. The J gene is TRBJ1-3, the V gene TRBV27; D remains ambiguous. Trimming took 6 bases from V and 0 from J, leaving 3 bases between them. The CDR3 contains 12 residues. The germline CDR1 and CDR2 sequences are MNHEY and SMNVEV (reference sequence). The CDR3 sequence is CASRTSGNTIYF. The DNA for the CDR3 is TGTGCCAGCAGGACCTCTGGAAACACCATATATTTT.

The rearrangement uses TRBV6-2 or TRBV6-3 and TRBJ2-2; 7 positions match TRBD1. V trimming: 6 bases; J trimming: 5 bases; junction bases outside the gene matches: 24. The germline V gene encodes CDR1 MNHEY and CDR2 SVGEGT. This CDR3 is 20 amino acids long. The CDR3 spells CASSLHSGQTNFYGTGELFF. The DNA for the CDR3 is TGTGCCAGCAGCCTACACTCGGGACAGACAAACTTTTATGGGACCGGGGAGCTGTTTTTT.

The CDR3 nucleotides are TGTGCCAGCAGCACGGGGGGCCCCAATGAGCAGTTCTTC. This gives the protein CASSTGGPNEQFF. J is TRBJ2-1 and V is TRBV12-1; the table names TRBD2, a call not compared with the DNA. TRBV12-1 is tagged as a pseudogene. The CDR3 runs 13 residues.

The chain has TRBV7-9 and TRBJ1-1; D unresolved. Trimming left V 7 bases short and J 1 base short, with 10 bases between. The CDR3 has 13 residues. The germline gives CDR1 SEHNR, CDR2 FQNEAQ (reference sequence). The CDR3 sequence: CASTLFKNTEAFF. CDR3 DNA sequence: TGTGCCAGCACCCTATTTAAGAACACTGAAGCTTTCTTT.

J is TRBJ1-5 and V is TRBV12-3 or TRBV12-4; D ambiguous. The germline V and J ends were trimmed by 3 bases and 6 bases, with 9 bases remaining between them. This CDR3 spans 13 amino acids. The DNA for the CDR3 is TGTGCCAGCAGTTTGGGTTGGGGTCAGCCCCAGCATTTT. It translates to CASSLGWGQPQHF.

This clone was seen just once. The chain has TRBV6-6 and TRBJ2-5, with 12 bases matching TRBD2. Trimming removed 6 bases from V and 5 bases from J; junction bases left unmatched: 10. CDR3 size: 16 residues. Germline CDR1 MNHNY, CDR2 SVGAGI (reference sequence). DNA for the CDR3: TGTGCCAGCAGCCTTCTTAGCGGACTAGCGGGGGAGACCCAGTACTTC. The encoded protein is CASSLLSGLAGETQYF.

The V and J genes are TRBV3-1 (or the pseudogene TRBV3-2) and TRBJ1-6, with TRBD1 matching over 9 bases. CDR1 is LGHDT and CDR2 is YNNKEL in the germline V gene (reference sequence). J gave up 9 bases and V 4 bases, and 7 bases lay outside the gene matches. The CDR3 extends over 15 amino acids. CDR3 amino acids: CASSPGGQGSSPLHF. As DNA, the CDR3 is TGTGCCAGCAGCCCGGGGGGACAGGGCTCTTCACCCCTCCACTTT.

This rearrangement joins TRBV10-1 to TRBJ2-5; TRBD1 agrees at 9 bases. CDR1 is WNHNN and CDR2 is SYGVQD in the germline V gene (reference sequence). Unmatched junction bases numbered 11, after V lost 3 bases and J lost 0 bases. The CDR3 totals 18 residues. CDR3 amino acids: CASSERGQGGTNQETQYF. CDR3 DNA: TGCGCCAGCAGTGAAAGGGGACAGGGCGGTACGAACCAAGAGACCCAGTACTTC.

The chain is built from TRBV5-4 and TRBJ2-3, with D perhaps matching TRBD1 (7 bases). Trimming cost V 0 bases and J 3 bases, with 11 bases left between them. Per germline, CDR1 SGHNT and CDR2 YYREEE (reference sequence). The CDR3 is 15 residues long. CDR3 protein: CASSLGRGVTDTQYF. CDR3 in DNA: TGTGCCAGCAGCTTGGGCAGGGGGGTAACAGATACGCAGTATTTT.

In its sample, this clone was seen a few times. This chain connects TRBV29-1 to TRBJ1-1, with a possible D match to TRBD1 (5 bases). Trimming stripped 6 bases from V and 5 bases from J, with 22 bases between. Germline loops: CDR1 SQVTM, CDR2 ANQGSEA. The CDR3 spans 15 residues. CDR3 region: CSVGGDRPGETEAFF. In DNA, the CDR3 is TGCAGCGTCGGGGGGGATCGCCCCGGAGAGACTGAAGCTTTCTTT.

The count of this clone is one. This chain uses TRBV6-5 with TRBJ1-1; 10 bases match TRBD1. The V gene's germline CDR1 is MNHEY and CDR2 SVGAGI. CDR3 length: 15 residues. The trim removed 0 bases at V and 7 bases at J, leaving 5 bases unmatched. Here the CDR3 DNA reads TGTGCCAGCAGTTACTCGGGACAGGGGACGGGTGAAGCTTTCTTT. The encoded protein is CASSYSGQGTGEAFF.

This chain links TRBV7-6 with TRBJ2-1; D is possibly TRBD2 (7 bases). With 5 bases removed from V and 4 bases from J, the gap between germline ends came to 18 bases. CDR3 length: 16 residues. Looked up from germline, CDR1 is SGHVS and CDR2 is FNYEAQ. CDR3 amino acids: CASSLGGGGNYNEQFF. The CDR3 region has the DNA TGTGCCAGCAGCCTCGGGGGCGGGGGTAATTACAATGAGCAGTTCTTC.

The J gene is TRBJ1-3, the V gene TRBV30, with 7 bases matching TRBD1. J was trimmed by 1 base and V by 0 bases; bases with no gene match: 18. CDR1 GTSNPN and CDR2 SVGIG come from the germline V gene (reference sequence). The CDR3 is 20 residues long. This CDR3 reads CAWSVRQGELNFLSGNTIYF. In nucleotides, the CDR3 is TGTGCCTGGAGTGTACGCCAGGGGGAGCTAAACTTCCTATCTGGAAACACCATATATTTT.

The J gene is TRBJ2-3, the V gene TRBV3-1 (or the pseudogene TRBV3-2); D gene unclear. The germline V gene encodes CDR1 LGHDT and CDR2 YNNKEL (reference sequence). The germline V and J ends were trimmed by 5 bases and 3 bases, with 15 bases remaining between them. The CDR3 runs 15 residues. Here the CDR3 reads CASSSKTQVTDTQYF. DNA for the CDR3: TGTGCCAGCAGCTCAAAGACTCAAGTGACAGATACGCAGTATTTT.

The chain links TRBV15 to TRBJ2-2; D is unresolved. The CDR3 is 16 amino acids. V shed 1 base and J shed 3 bases, with 12 bases lying between them. Germline assignment: CDR1 LNHNV and CDR2 YYDKDF (reference sequence). CDR3 nucleotide sequence: TGTGCCACCAGCAGAGCCCCGGCCCGCTACACCGGGGAGCTGTTTTTT. Residues: CATSRAPARYTGELFF.

This clone was detected only once. The chain is built from TRBV5-6 and TRBJ1-4; D is undetermined. Trimming removed 4 bases at V and 4 bases at J, with 14 bases between. Germline V gives CDR1 SGHDT, CDR2 YYEEEE. The CDR3 length is 15 residues. The CDR3: CASSAGRSFNEKLFF. DNA of the CDR3: TGTGCCAGCAGCGCCGGACGGTCCTTTAATGAAAAACTGTTTTTT.

Turning to this clone: The same CDR3 also results from other DNA sequences found in this sample. V gene TRBV19 combines with J gene TRBJ1-5; no clear D. CDR3 size: 16 residues. Trimming shortened V by 4 bases and J by 2 bases, and 15 bases separated the two germline ends. The germline gives CDR1 LNHDA, CDR2 SQIVND (reference sequence). DNA of the CDR3: TGTGCCAGTAGTACCCAAACCGGGAGGGGCAATCAGCCCCAGCATTTT. Protein product: CASSTQTGRGNQPQHF. The full variable domain, rest sourced from reference TRBV19 and TRBJ1-5, is DGGITQSPKYLFRKEGQNVTLSCEQNLNHDAMYWYRQDPGQGLRLIYYSQIVNDFQKGDIAEGYSVSREKKESFPLTVTSAQKNPTAFYLCASSTQTGRGNQPQHFGDGTRLSIL.

The V gene is TRBV6-6, the J gene TRBJ2-7, with no clear D. V was pared by 8 bases and J by 7 bases, with 24 bases between. CDR3 length: 15 residues. Germline V gene data show CDR1 as MNHNY and CDR2 as SVGAGI (reference sequence). The chain's CDR3 is CASARVHGSLSEQYF. The CDR3 DNA reads as TGTGCCAGCGCCCGAGTTCACGGCTCGTTGTCGGAGCAGTACTTC.

The chain combines TRBV6-5 with TRBJ1-4; no clear D gene. Germline V gene lookup returns CDR1 MNHEY and CDR2 SVGAGI. The CDR3 length is 15 residues. The V end lost 2 bases, the J end lost 8 bases, and 15 bases lay between the germline ends. CDR3 in DNA: TGTGCCAGCAGTTACGCTTGGTCAAGGAGGGAAAAACTGTTTTTT. Its protein product is CASSYAWSRREKLFF.

This chain connects TRBV7-2 to TRBJ2-5; D is ambiguous. Germline V gene sequence: CDR1 SGHTA, CDR2 FQGNSA. The CDR3 is 15 amino acids. V was trimmed by 5 bases and J by 4 bases, leaving 17 bases between them. This CDR3 reads CASSLMGSGPETQYF. DNA of the CDR3: TGTGCCAGCAGCCTAATGGGGTCGGGCCCAGAGACCCAGTACTTC.

The V gene is TRBV6-5, the J gene TRBJ2-3; tentatively, D is TRBD1 (6 bases). The CDR3 is 15 amino acids. V was pared by 2 bases and J by 3 bases, with 12 bases between. Germline V gene sequence: CDR1 MNHEY, CDR2 SVGAGI. DNA of the CDR3: TGTGCCAGCAGTTACATGGGGGCATGGACAGATACGCAGTATTTT. Translating it yields CASSYMGAWTDTQYF.

The genes are TRBV5-4 and TRBJ1-1, with TRBD1 matching over 8 bases. Trimming cost V 2 bases and J 6 bases; bases outside gene matches: 9. Germline loops: CDR1 SGHNT, CDR2 YYREEE (reference sequence). The CDR3 loop spans 15 amino acids. In DNA form, the CDR3 reads TGTGCCAGCAGCTTCATGGACAGGGTAGGCGCTGAAGCTTTCTTT. Protein sequence: CASSFMDRVGAEAFF.

DNA of the CDR3: TGTGCCAGCAGTTTAGTGAGGAAAATGAGTTGGGCAGATACGCAGTATTTT. Translating gives CASSLVRKMSWADTQYF. The chain has TRBV27 and TRBJ2-3; unclear D gene. The ends were cut back, 2 bases at V and 4 bases at J, with 19 bases in the middle. Germline V gives CDR1 MNHEY, CDR2 SMNVEV (reference sequence). This CDR3 comprises 17 residues.

J is TRBJ2-2 and V is TRBV9, with a possible D match to TRBD2 (6 bases). The CDR3 is made up of 15 amino acids. Germline V gives CDR1 SGDLS, CDR2 YYNGEE. Trimming took off 0 bases at V and 4 bases at J, with 10 bases between the two ends. CDR3 in amino acids: CASSVEGGITGELFF. The CDR3 bases are TGTGCCAGCAGCGTAGAAGGAGGGATCACCGGGGAGCTGTTTTTT. The whole variable domain, remainder taken from reference TRBV9 and TRBJ2-2, is DSGVTQTPKHLITATGQRVTLRCSPRSGDLSVYWYQQSLDQGLQFLIQYYNGEERAKGNILERFSAQQFPDLHSELNLSSLELGDSALYFCASSVEGGITGELFFGEGSRLTVL.

The V gene is TRBV7-9, the J gene TRBJ1-2; no definite D call. This CDR3 has 12 residues. V was shortened by 5 bases and J by 8 bases, with 12 bases between the two germline ends. Per the germline V gene, CDR1 is SEHNR and CDR2 is FQNEAQ (reference sequence). CDR3 residues: CASSLRHVGYTF. The CDR3 nucleotides are TGTGCCAGCAGCCTCCGACACGTAGGCTACACCTTC.

This chain joins TRBV7-9 and TRBJ2-7; either TRBD1 or TRBD2 may fit D (5 bases each). This CDR3 is 13 amino acids long. CDR1 and CDR2 from the germline V gene are SEHNR and FQNEAQ (reference sequence). The V end was cut by 6 bases, the J end by 3 bases, with 12 bases between. CDR3 nucleotide sequence: TGTGCCAGCAGTCAGGGACCGCGCTACGAGCAGTACTTC. Residues: CASSQGPRYEQYF.

The rearrangement uses TRBV29-1 and TRBJ2-2, with unresolved D. In germline, CDR1 is SQVTM, CDR2 ANQGSEA. This CDR3 region has 14 residues. Trimming left V 5 bases short and J 6 bases short, with 16 bases between. The CDR3 loop reads CSVSFGRVSGELFF. The CDR3 DNA sequence: TGCAGCGTTTCTTTCGGAAGGGTCTCCGGGGAGCTGTTTTTT.

This clone came up once. This chain links TRBV28 with TRBJ2-7; D not certain. Between the trimmed V and J ends, which lost 2 bases and 6 bases, there was a span of 5 bases. Germline values: CDR1 MDHEN, CDR2 SYDVKM. This CDR3 spans 11 amino acids. CDR3 sequence reads: CASSLVAEQYF. CDR3 in DNA: TGTGCCAGCAGTTTAGTCGCCGAGCAGTACTTC. The variable domain in full, completed from reference TRBV28 and TRBJ2-7, reads DVKVTQSSRYLVKRTGEKVFLECVQDMDHENMFWYRQDPGLGLRLIYFSYDVKMKEKGDIPEGYSVSREKKERFSLILESASTNQTSMYLCASSLVAEQYFGPGTRLTVT.